The 3 T cell receptor beta chains below were found in one sample sequenced in a study of spatial heterogeneity in lung cancer. TCRdb called the 5' RACE reads again in MiXCR, with one record for every CDR3 protein. The sample shows several thousand distinct CDR3 sequences, 6.5% to 10% of them seen only once. Time point specified: sample taken at primary tumor resection. The authors sequenced whole RNA from tumor, nontumor lung or frozen PBMC without sorting. Sequencing used PBMCs, obtained at surgery. The receptors were sampled from a female donor with early-stage non-small cell lung cancer.

This clonotype is deemed medium-sized. The V call is TRBV20-1, the J call TRBJ1-6; possibly TRBD1 for D (6 bases). V was pared by 3 bases and J by 0 bases, with 15 bases between. The CDR3 is 17 amino acids. Germline V CDR1 and CDR2: DFQATT, SNEGSKA (reference sequence). CDR3 bases: TGCAGTGCTAGTTTAATTGGACAGAGCTCCTATAATTCACCCCTCCACTTT. It is translated as CSASLIGQSSYNSPLHF.

Note on this clonotype: A clone one base away is much larger, so this may be a read error. The V call is TRBV7-8, the J call TRBJ1-3; D ambiguous. Germline assignment: CDR1 SGHVS and CDR2 FQNEAQ. The V and J ends lost 1 base and 0 bases respectively, with 7 bases between them. CDR3 length: 15 amino acids. CDR3 protein: CASSLGVSSGNTIYF. The CDR3 DNA sequence: TGTGCCAGCAGCTTAGGGGTCTCCTCTGGAAACACCATATATTTT.

Ten or more counts support this clonotype. The genes are TRBV28 and TRBJ1-1; D is ambiguous. Germline V gene data show CDR1 as MDHEN and CDR2 as SYDVKM. The CDR3 has 18 amino acids. Trimming took 1 base from V and 2 from J, leaving 20 bases between them. The CDR3 spells CASSLSVLTRVRNTEAFF. CDR3 bases: TGTGCCAGCAGTTTATCGGTGCTCACGAGAGTAAGAAACACTGAAGCTTTCTTT.